A selection of T cell receptor beta chains follows, all from one sample in a study of cytomegalovirus exposure and HLA in healthy donors. The assay was immunoSEQ multiplex PCR, and TCRdb's table has in-frame clones only and misses some. The table includes more than 95,000 clones, about 80% detected once. Material for sequencing was PBMCs. These receptors all stem from a middle-aged man in good health and CMV-seronegative. The CDR3 runs from the conserved cysteine through the conserved F or W. The D gene is left open where the match is weak. Size is omitted from some rows. Given values are once, few, many or a class for expanded clones.

J	length	size	V	D	DNA	CDR3
TRBJ1-2	15	NA	TRBV5-6	TRBD1	TGTGCCAGCACCCCCCCCGACAGGGATGGGGACGGCTACACCTTC	CASTPPDRDGDGYTF
TRBJ1-5	15	NA	TRBV7-2	TRBD1	TGTGCCAGCAGCTTAACCCGGGACAGTGGGCAGCCCCAGCATTTT	CASSLTRDSGQPQHF
TRBJ2-2	14	once	TRBV25-1	NA	TGTGCCAGCAGTGTTTCCCAGGGGTCCGGGGAGCTGTTTTTT	CASSVSQGSGELFF
TRBJ1-1	15	NA	TRBV7-3	NA	TGTGCCAGCAGCTTAGCGGGGGGCATGAACACTGAAGCTTTCTTT	CASSLAGGMNTEAFF
TRBJ2-7	15	NA	TRBV7-9	TRBD1	TGTGCCAGCAGCTTATTAGGGACAGGAGATTACGAGCAGTACTTC	CASSLLGTGDYEQYF
TRBJ1-1	14	NA	TRBV7-2	NA	TGTGCCAGCAGTCACAGTGTTGCTAACACTGAAGCTTTCTTT	CASSHSVANTEAFF
TRBJ2-7	16	NA	TRBV6-6	TRBD1	TGTGCCAGCAGTTACTCAAAGACAGGGGCCCTCCGCGAGCAGTACTTC	CASSYSKTGALREQYF
TRBJ1-1	14	few	TRBV7-6	TRBD1	TGTGCCAGCGCGGGACAGGGGATGAACACTGAAGCTTTCTTT	CASAGQGMNTEAFF
TRBJ2-7	13	NA	TRBV7-9	TRBD1	TGTGCAGCTCTGGGGACAGGAGCGGGTGAGCAGTACTTC	CAALGTGAGEQYF
TRBJ1-2	16	NA	TRBV6-4	NA	TGTGCCAGCAGTGGCCCGGTAGGGGTTCTAAACTATGGCTACACCTTC	CASSGPVGVLNYGYTF
TRBJ1-5	14	NA	TRBV7-2	TRBD1	TGTGCCAGCAGCCAGGGACAGATAAATCAGCCCCAGCATTTT	CASSQGQINQPQHF
TRBJ2-3	15	NA	TRBV5-1	TRBD1	TGCGCCAGTTACCGGGACAGGGGAGGCACAGATACGCAGTATTTT	CASYRDRGGTDTQYF
TRBJ2-5	14	NA	TRBV6-5	NA	TGTGCCAGCAGAACGACAGTCGGTATGGAGACCCAGTACTTC	CASRTTVGMETQYF
TRBJ2-7	14	few	TRBV18	NA	TGTGCCAGTAAAAGACTATCAGACTCCTACGAGCAGTACTTC	CASKRLSDSYEQYF
TRBJ2-7	18	NA	TRBV7-6	NA	TGTGCCAGCAGCTTAGTGCCTACAGGGACCTATACCTTCTACGAGCAGTACTTC	CASSLVPTGTYTFYEQYF
TRBJ2-2	16	NA	TRBV11-2	NA	TGTGCCAGCAGCTTAATTAGGCAGGGTTGGACCGGGGAGCTGTTTTTT	CASSLIRQGWTGELFF
TRBJ2-1	18	once	TRBV7-6	TRBD2	TGTGCCAGCAGCACCAGAGCCTATAGCGGGGGGGCGAAGAATGAGCAGTTCTTC	CASSTRAYSGGAKNEQFF
TRBJ1-6	16	few	TRBV7-8	NA	TGTGCCAGCAGCTTGGGGGGGCAGGGTTTTGGTTCACCCCTCCACTTT	CASSLGGQGFGSPLHF
TRBJ2-3	10	NA	TRBV20-1	NA	TGCAGTGCTGGGCAGGATACGCAGTATTTT	CSAGQDTQYF
TRBJ2-3	13	NA	TRBV11-3	NA	TGTGCCAGCAGCTCTAGAGGGACAGATACGCAGTATTTT	CASSSRGTDTQYF
TRBJ2-5	15	NA	TRBV7-2	TRBD2	TGTGCCAGCAGCTTAGGAGCGGGGGCGAGTGAGACCCAGTACTTC	CASSLGAGASETQYF
TRBJ1-2	12	NA	TRBV6-5	NA	TGTGCCAGCAGGGGCCCTCCGCTAGGCTACACCTTC	CASRGPPLGYTF
TRBJ2-1	15	NA	TRBV19	TRBD2	TGTGCCAGTAGTATGGAGAGCGGGGGGGCCGATGAGCAGTTCTTC	CASSMESGGADEQFF
TRBJ2-5	13	NA	TRBV11-2	TRBD2	TGTGCCAGCAGTCCTTCGGGGGGGGCAAAGCAGTACTTC	CASSPSGGAKQYF
TRBJ2-7	13	NA	TRBV25-1	NA	TGTGCCAGCAGTGATAAGACAGTCTACGAGCAGTACTTC	CASSDKTVYEQYF
TRBJ1-2	13	NA	TRBV2	TRBD1	TGTGCCAGCAGTGTGGACAGGGTATATGGCTACACCTTC	CASSVDRVYGYTF
TRBJ2-2	16	NA	TRBV6-4	NA	TGTGCCAGCAGTGACTCCGAGGGGGGGCAAACCGGGGAGCTGTTTTTT	CASSDSEGGQTGELFF
TRBJ1-2	15	NA	TRBV7-8	TRBD1	TGTGCCAGCAGCAAATCCGGGACAGGGAACTATGGCTACACCTTC	CASSKSGTGNYGYTF
TRBJ2-3	14	NA	TRBV27	NA	TGTGCCAGCAGTCCCACAGACAGGTCAGATACGCAGTATTTT	CASSPTDRSDTQYF
TRBJ2-1	15	NA	TRBV9	NA	TGTGCCAGCAGCGTCGGGCGGGGCTCCTACAATGAGCAGTTCTTC	CASSVGRGSYNEQFF
TRBJ2-2	19	NA	TRBV5-6	TRBD1	TGTGCCAGCAGCTTTGGGGACAGGGTGTTTTCTTCGTCGACCGGGGAGCTGTTTTTT	CASSFGDRVFSSSTGELFF
TRBJ1-2	14	NA	TRBV30	NA	TGTGCCTGGAGTATCAGCGGAGAACGATGGGGCTACACCTTC	CAWSISGERWGYTF
TRBJ1-6	15	NA	TRBV11-2	TRBD1	TGTGCCAGCAGGGGCCGGGACAGGGGTGGTTCACCCCTCCACTTT	CASRGRDRGGSPLHF
TRBJ2-3	16	NA	TRBV7-9	NA	TGTGCCAGCAGCTTAGGGCCAGGTGATAGCACAGATACGCAGTATTTT	CASSLGPGDSTDTQYF
TRBJ1-1	15	NA	TRBV5-6	NA	TGTGCCAGCAGCTTGATGGGAGGAGAGGACACTGAAGCTTTCTTT	CASSLMGGEDTEAFF
TRBJ1-2	14	NA	TRBV6-1	TRBD1	TGTGCCAGCATAAGGGAGGCAGGGGGATATGGCTACACCTTC	CASIREAGGYGYTF
TRBJ2-4	14	NA	TRBV27	TRBD1	TGTGCCAGCAGTTTGGGGCAGGGGGCGAACATTCAGTACTTC	CASSLGQGANIQYF
TRBJ1-5	15	once	TRBV2	TRBD1	TGTGCCAGCAGTGAAGGGACAGGGGCTGGACAGCCCCAGCATTTT	CASSEGTGAGQPQHF
TRBJ2-6	15	NA	TRBV5-1	NA	TGCGCCAGCAGCACGGGGGACGCTGGGGCCAACGTCCTGACTTTC	CASSTGDAGANVLTF
TRBJ2-3	14	NA	TRBV10-3	NA	TGTGCCATCAGTGAGTCGAGGGATACGGATACGCAGTATTTT	CAISESRDTDTQYF
TRBJ2-2	15	NA	TRBV4-3	TRBD1	TGCGCCAGCAGCCAAAGAGGGACAGGGTTAGGGGAGCTGTTTTTT	CASSQRGTGLGELFF
TRBJ1-1	14	NA	TRBV7-3	TRBD1	TGTGCCAGCAGCTTTCAGGGGGCGAACACTGAAGCTTTCTTT	CASSFQGANTEAFF
TRBJ2-1	17	once	TRBV7-2	NA	TGTGCCAGCAGCCCGCTGGGGAGCCCTGTTACCTACAATGAGCAGTTCTTC	CASSPLGSPVTYNEQFF
TRBJ2-7	14	NA	TRBV5-4	TRBD2	TGTGCCAGCAGCCCTAGCGGGGCCCCCTACGAGCAGTACTTC	CASSPSGAPYEQYF
TRBJ2-3	18	NA	TRBV7-6	TRBD2	TGTGCCAGCAGCCCCCACGGACTAGCGGGGGGGCTGGCAGATACGCAGTATTTT	CASSPHGLAGGLADTQYF
TRBJ1-4	15	NA	TRBV19	NA	TGTGCCAGTAGTGAGACACGTGCAACTAATGAAAAACTGTTTTTT	CASSETRATNEKLFF